This is a list of T cell receptor beta chains from one sample in a study of a mutant IDH1 vaccine in newly diagnosed glioma. Their specific antigens are unknown. Assay: immunoSEQ multiplex PCR; the TCRdb copy retains only in-frame clones and omits some. This sample carries fewer than 45,000 clones, over 70% of them seen once, and the ten largest clones take approximately 6.8%. The source was PBMCs, collected from a glioma patient whose treatment included an IDH1 peptide vaccine. All receptors come from a woman aged 40 to 49 with glioma. Some clones in this sample may be carry-over from other donors' samples. Both conserved end residues are trimmed from each CDR3.

>TRBJ2-1|TRBV9
ASSVATAGGPGEQF
>TRBJ2-7|TRBV29-1
SVEVSGSSYEQY
>TRBJ1-4|TRBV10-3
AISEPTNEKLF
>TRBJ1-1|TRBV7-2
ASNLGGGTEAF
>TRBJ1-2|TRBV6-6
ASSTPGGAWDYGYT
>TRBJ1-2|TRBV27
ASSYDRDYGYT
>TRBJ2-1|TRBV6-6
ASRNQGMEF
>TRBJ1-4|TRBV6-5
ASSQGQRLNKLF
>TRBJ1-1|TRBV10-3
AISGGASEAF
>TRBJ2-3|TRBV4-3
ASSQDYRGTGTDTQY
>TRBJ2-6|TRBV7-6
ASSVDRKSSGANVLT
>TRBJ2-7|TRBV30
ACPTGRSAYEQY
>TRBJ2-2|TRBV7-9
ASSLLKTELF
>TRBJ2-6|TRBV25-1
ASSRFKTGQSRANVLT
>TRBJ2-7|TRBV5-1
ASSLNRADYEQY
>TRBJ1-6|TRBV2
ASSEIGTGSSPLH
>TRBJ2-3|TRBV7-2
ASSRGGQGTDTQY
>TRBJ1-5|TRBV6-6
ASSRDTNQPQH
>TRBJ2-1|TRBV7-9
ASSLSVLGSYNEQF
>TRBJ1-2|TRBV25-1
ASSSDRNYGYT
>TRBJ2-1|TRBV2
ASSGIWGNEQF
>TRBJ1-1|TRBV6-5
ASSYGGANTEAF
>NA|TRBV30
AWGGQGTGEQY
>TRBJ1-6|TRBV14
ASSQQGPYSPLH
>TRBJ1-1|TRBV5-4
ASSSQTALNTEAF
>TRBJ2-5|TRBV6-5
ASSFAGLRETQY
>TRBJ2-5|TRBV5-4
ASTLSGLPEETQY
>TRBJ1-1|TRBV28
ASSLKQLNTEAF
>TRBJ2-2|TRBV4-2
ASSQVVIGTDTGELF
>TRBJ1-2|TRBV25-1
ASSGGPYGYT
>TRBJ2-7|TRBV10-3
AIRPVSGTGSYEQY
>TRBJ2-3|TRBV5-4
ASSLGLAGGSTDTQY
>TRBJ1-4|TRBV15
ATSRISGKLF
>TRBJ1-1|TRBV7-3
ASSPQGYGTEAF
>TRBJ2-1|TRBV5-6
ASSLGRQIHNEQF
>TRBJ1-5|TRBV5-6
ASSSSPGSQPQH
>TRBJ2-2|TRBV5-1
ASSLGIDSAGELF
>TRBJ1-3|TRBV29-1
SVTEPGNTIY
>TRBJ2-7|TRBV5-1
ASSHRQGNVYEQY
>TRBJ1-5|TRBV29-1
SVGVRDQPQH
>TRBJ2-7|TRBV7-8
ASSLAPRGDEQY
>TRBJ2-7|TRBV27
ASSPRRAAYEQY
>TRBJ2-5|TRBV29-1
SVGRTGKTGETQY
>TRBJ1-2|TRBV27
ASSFGTSGYGYT
>TRBJ2-7|TRBV5-8
ASYDRGLSYEQY
>TRBJ2-3|TRBV5-1
ASSFGSGYPDTQY
>TRBJ1-5|TRBV11-2
ASSSPAESNQPQH
>TRBJ1-2|TRBV7-9
ASSPPSDYGYT
>TRBJ2-7|TRBV27
ASNWRGSSYEQY